This entry describes one TCR beta chain. Using immunoSEQ multiplex PCR, the repertoire was profiled, and TCRdb retains in-frame clones only, with some absent. The sample records roughly 220,000 clones, about nine tenths being singletons. Researchers sorted participants into cohorts using their self-reported clinical history. This entry belongs to a study of blood T cell repertoires in COVID-19. V shed 5 bases and J 0 bases; nucleotides not matched to a gene: 2. The CDR3 has 14 amino acids. Germline CDR1 and CDR2: MNHEY and SVGAGI. V usage is TRBV6-5 and J usage is TRBJ1-2, with 8 bases fitting TRBD1. The clonotype originates from a woman aged 25 to 39 who had recovered from COVID-19. Sequences were obtained from PBMCs or T cells enriched from blood (not recorded which). The CDR3 DNA reads as TGTGCCAGCAGTCTACAGGGGGCTAACTATGGCTACACCTTC. Translation: CASSLQGANYGYTF.